This passage covers 7 T cell receptor beta chains from one sample sequenced in a study of blood T cell repertoires in COVID-19. Data came from immunoSEQ multiplex PCR; TCRdb stores just in-frame clones and leaves some out. In the table there are around 260,000 clones, 90% of which are singletons. Sequenced material: PBMCs or T cells enriched from blood (not recorded which). The receptors derive from a young woman who had recovered from COVID-19.

The chain is built from TRBV28 and TRBJ1-3; possibly TRBD1 for D (5 bases). V lost 10 bases, J lost 5 bases, and 15 bases lay in between. The CDR3 is 13 residues long. Germline V gives CDR1 MDHEN, CDR2 SYDVKM. CDR3 nucleotides: TGTGCCACCGAGGAGGGGATGAGAAACACCATATATTTT. Its translation: CATEEGMRNTIYF.

This clone was recorded once. This chain uses TRBV11-2 with TRBJ2-2; 7 bases are a match to TRBD1. The CDR3 runs to 15 residues. Germline CDR1 and CDR2: SGHAT and FQNNGV. J gave up 2 bases and V 3 bases, and 3 bases lay outside the gene matches. This CDR3 reads CASSLGQSNTGELFF. The CDR3 region has the DNA TGTGCCAGCAGCTTGGGACAGTCAAACACCGGGGAGCTGTTTTTT.

The V and J genes are TRBV28 and TRBJ2-7; maybe TRBD1 (5 bases). From germline, CDR1 is MDHEN and CDR2 SYDVKM. V dropped 6 bases and J dropped 3 bases, with 15 bases sitting between them. The CDR3 totals 14 residues. The CDR3 loop reads CASSSPGIVYEQYF. CDR3 bases: TGTGCCAGCAGCTCGCCAGGGATCGTCTACGAGCAGTACTTC.

V usage is TRBV19 and J usage is TRBJ2-1; possibly TRBD1 for D (6 bases). Germline V CDR1 and CDR2: LNHDA, SQIVND (reference sequence). The CDR3 runs 14 residues. Trimming left V 1 base short and J 7 bases short, with 11 bases between. CDR3 protein: CASSIGQVRNEQFF. The CDR3 DNA reads TGTGCCAGTAGTATAGGACAGGTTCGGAATGAGCAGTTCTTC.

The J gene is TRBJ1-3, the V gene TRBV30; perhaps TRBD1 as D (5 bases). Trimming took 8 bases from V and 0 from J, leaving 11 bases between them. CDR1 GTSNPN and CDR2 SVGIG come from the germline V gene (reference sequence). The CDR3 has 13 amino acids. This CDR3 is CAGLGVSGNTIYF. The CDR3 coding sequence is TGTGCCGGATTAGGGGTCTCTGGAAACACCATATATTTT.

The V call is TRBV18, the J call TRBJ2-1, with TRBD1 as a possible D gene (6 bases). The CDR3 extends over 13 amino acids. Trimming left V 2 bases short and J 9 bases short, with 11 bases between. The germline V gene encodes CDR1 KGHSH and CDR2 LQKENI. CDR3 DNA sequence: TGTGCCAGCTCACCAACAGGGAGTAGTGAGCAGTTCTTC. This sequence encodes CASSPTGSSEQFF.

The V gene is TRBV25-1, the J gene TRBJ2-7; D possibly corresponds to TRBD2 (5 bases). Germline CDR1 is MGHDK and CDR2 is SYGVNS. V was shortened by 5 bases and J by 1 base, with 12 bases between the two germline ends. CDR3 length equals 14 residues. CDR3 nucleotide sequence: TGTGCCAGCAGTCAAGAGGGCGGATCCTACGAGCAGTACTTC. The encoded protein is CASSQEGGSYEQYF.